Below, 20 T cell receptor beta chains from the same sample are listed, as sequenced in a study of T cell repertoires in cytomegalovirus infection. Each CDR3 protein is one row after TCRdb ran MiXCR on the reads. Of approximately 400,000 distinct CDR3 sequences listed, about 33% are singletons. Sample: PBMCs. The receptors shown here come from a human donor in good health (CMV status not recorded). Some clones in this sample may be carry-over from other donors' samples.

Details on this clonotype: A much larger clone differs by one base, so this may be a read error. J is TRBJ2-1 and V is TRBV7-2, with a tentative D call TRBD2 (6 bases). The germline V gene has CDR1 SGHTA and CDR2 FQGNSA. The CDR3 extends over 16 amino acids. V lost 5 bases to trimming and J lost 6 bases, with 20 bases between them. This chain's CDR3 is CASSPIWRGTPNEQFF. CDR3 DNA: TGTGCCAGCAGCCCCATCTGGCGCGGGACCCCCAATGAGCAGTTCTTC.

The rearrangement joins TRBV7-2 to TRBJ2-3; D assignment may be TRBD1 or TRBD2 (6 bases each). The germline gives CDR1 SGHTA, CDR2 FQGNSA. The CDR3 is made up of 14 amino acids. V lost 1 base, J lost 4 bases, and 9 bases lay in between. CDR3 residues: CASSLGRGPDTQYF. For the CDR3, the DNA is TGTGCCAGCAGCTTAGGACGGGGGCCAGATACGCAGTATTTT.

This clonotype was recorded a few times. The V call is TRBV5-6, the J call TRBJ1-2; D gene ambiguous. In germline, CDR1 is SGHDT, CDR2 YYEEEE. The CDR3 covers 16 residues. The V end lost 1 base, the J end lost 2 bases, and 15 bases lay between the germline ends. The DNA of the CDR3 is TGTGCCAGCAGCTTGAGTGGCAGGAGCCACAACTATGGCTACACCTTC. It is translated as CASSLSGRSHNYGYTF.

This clonotype came up once. The genes are TRBV5-3 and TRBJ1-6; D is possibly TRBD1 (6 bases). TRBV5-3 is treated as an ORF (open reading frame) with a function not yet certain. The germline V and J ends were trimmed by 8 bases and 13 bases, with 37 bases remaining between them. The CDR3 loop spans 19 amino acids. The CDR3 coding sequence is TGTGCCAGTACACGCCGTGGCGGAAGAGGGCAGGGGCCCCCCCCGCCCCTCCACTTT. Translated: CASTRRGGRGQGPPPPLHF.

The CDR3 is CASSPQAGSPDTQYF. The CDR3 coding sequence is TGTGCCAGCTCGCCCCAAGCGGGATCGCCAGATACGCAGTATTTT. The chain has TRBV2 and TRBJ2-3, with 7 bases identical to TRBD2. V lost 8 bases and J lost 4; bases outside the gene matches: 12. The germline CDR1 and CDR2 sequences are SNHLY and FYNNEI. The CDR3 runs 15 residues.

Concerning this clonotype: Since no conserved phenylalanine or tryptophan closes the CDR3, a read error is the likely cause. The chain is built from TRBV5-5 and TRBJ1-2; D remains unclear. The CDR3 runs to 13 residues. Trimming removed 0 bases at V and 7 bases at J, with 10 bases between. The germline gives CDR1 SGHKS, CDR2 YYEKEE (reference sequence). CDR3 DNA: TGTGCCAGCAGCTTGGTAGTCAGGAGTGGCTACACCTTA. It codes for CASSLVVRSGYTL.

This clonotype appeared a few times. CDR3 protein: CASSLLGGVTGELFF. CDR3 DNA: TGTGCCAGCAGTTTACTGGGGGGCGTCACCGGGGAGCTGTTTTTT. The gene calls are TRBV27 and TRBJ2-2; D is tentatively TRBD1 or TRBD2 (6 bases each). Trimming left V 2 bases short and J 4 bases short, with 11 bases between. Per the germline V gene, CDR1 is MNHEY and CDR2 is SMNVEV (reference sequence). CDR3 size: 15 residues.

The V and J genes are TRBV14 and TRBJ1-4; D remains unclear. Germline V gives CDR1 SGHDN, CDR2 FVKESK. The CDR3 contains 13 residues. Trimming left V 3 bases short and J 8 bases short, with 10 bases between. CDR3 residues: CASSHLNPEKLFF. DNA for the CDR3: TGTGCCAGCAGCCACCTGAACCCCGAAAAACTGTTTTTT.

Remarks on this clonotype: Because it lacks the conserved phenylalanine or tryptophan at the end, this CDR3 is likely a read error. The rearrangement uses TRBV7-8 and TRBJ1-5, with 8 bases matching TRBD1. The CDR3 length is 18 residues. J was trimmed by 0 bases and V by 1 base; bases with no gene match: 8. CDR1 and CDR2 (germline): SGHVS, FQNEAQ. The CDR3, as DNA: TGTGCCAGCAGCTTAGTGGGACAGGTACGTTATAGCAATCAGCCCCAGCATTGT. Its protein is CASSLVGQVRYSNQPQHC.

The V and J genes are TRBV6-5 and TRBJ2-1; 7 positions agree with TRBD2. The V gene's germline CDR1 is MNHEY and CDR2 SVGAGI. V lost 2 bases to trimming and J lost 4 bases; unmatched junction nucleotides: 5. CDR3 length equals 15 residues. The CDR3 DNA reads TGTGCCAGCAGTTACGGCCGGACTAGTTACAATGAGCAGTTCTTC. Translating gives CASSYGRTSYNEQFF.

This clonotype was found a few times. The chain carries TRBV20-1 and TRBJ1-5, with D maybe TRBD1 (6 bases). This CDR3 region has 19 residues. The V and J ends lost 0 bases and 1 base respectively, with 22 bases between them. The V gene's germline CDR1 is DFQATT and CDR2 SNEGSKA (reference sequence). CDR3 residues: CSARDHQQGWEFSNQPQHF. CDR3 DNA: TGCAGTGCTAGAGACCATCAACAGGGCTGGGAGTTCAGCAATCAGCCCCAGCATTTT.

This clonotype occurred a few times. The chain combines TRBV5-1 with TRBJ2-5; D may be TRBD2 (6 bases). The CDR3 totals 14 residues. Per the germline V gene, CDR1 is SGHRS and CDR2 is YFSETQ. V was clipped by 4 bases and J by 1 base, with 11 bases between them. The CDR3 bases are TGCGCCAGCAGCACAACCGGGGGCCAAGAGACCCAGTACTTC. Translating gives CASSTTGGQETQYF. Full variable domain (missing parts from reference TRBV5-1 and TRBJ2-5): KAGVTQTPRYLIKTRGQQVTLSCSPISGHRSVSWYQQTPGQGLQFLFEYFSETQRNKGNFPGRFSGRQFSNSRSEMNVSTLELGDSALYLCASSTTGGQETQYFGPGTRLLVL.

This chain connects TRBV10-3 to TRBJ2-5; possibly TRBD1 or TRBD2 for D (6 bases each). CDR1 and CDR2 from the germline V gene are ENHRY and SYGVKD. This CDR3 is built from 16 residues. Trimming cost V 2 bases and J 5 bases, with 18 bases left between them. The CDR3 sequence is CAISEGGTTFRETQYF. CDR3 bases: TGTGCCATCAGTGAGGGGGGGACAACCTTCCGGGAGACCCAGTACTTC.

The V call is TRBV5-4, the J call TRBJ2-3; weak D call: TRBD2 (6 bases). The CDR3 length is 14 residues. Germline lookup yields CDR1 SGHNT and CDR2 YYREEE (reference sequence). Trimming pared 4 bases from V and 3 bases from J, leaving 12 bases between. The CDR3 reads CASSEAGRTDTQYF. DNA for the CDR3: TGTGCCAGCAGCGAGGCGGGGAGGACAGATACGCAGTATTTT.

The chain couples TRBV5-6 to TRBJ2-2, with TRBD1 identical over 7 bases. Germline-derived CDR1 and CDR2 are SGHDT and YYEEEE. This CDR3 comprises 17 residues. J gave up 0 bases and V 1 base, and 6 bases lay outside the gene matches. The CDR3 protein is CASSLPGQPTNTGELFF. The CDR3 DNA follows: TGTGCCAGCAGCTTGCCGGGACAGCCAACGAACACCGGGGAGCTGTTTTTT.

This clonotype has ten or more counts. The V gene is TRBV6-1, the J gene TRBJ2-3, with TRBD2 matching over 16 bases. Germline trimming cut 6 bases from V and 4 bases from J; bases unmatched to any gene: 1. CDR3 size: 15 residues. Germline assignment: CDR1 MNHNS and CDR2 SASEGT. The CDR3 DNA reads as TGTGCCAGCAGGGGACTAGCGGGGGGGCCAGATACGCAGTATTTT. This gives the protein CASRGLAGGPDTQYF.

This clonotype was detected many times. The chain carries TRBV7-2 and TRBJ2-2; TRBD2 matches 12 bases. This CDR3 is 15 amino acids long. Germline CDR1 and CDR2: SGHTA and FQGNSA. V was clipped by 5 bases and J by 5 bases; unmatched bases: 3. The CDR3 protein is CASSPSGGVTGELFF. The CDR3, as DNA: TGTGCCAGCAGCCCTAGCGGGGGGGTGACCGGGGAGCTGTTTTTT.

The chain links TRBV20-1 to TRBJ1-6; possible D gene TRBD1, 6 bases. Deletions cut 6 bases from V and 9 bases from J, with 15 bases between. There are 13 residues in the CDR3. Germline-derived CDR1 and CDR2 are DFQATT and SNEGSKA (reference sequence). CDR3 sequence reads: CSAIPTGPSPLHF. The DNA for the CDR3 is TGCAGTGCGATTCCGACAGGTCCTTCACCCCTCCACTTT.

The chain uses TRBV9 and TRBJ2-3; the D gene is possibly TRBD2 (5 bases). CDR1 and CDR2 (germline): SGDLS, YYNGEE. Trimming removed 2 bases at V and 3 bases at J, with 16 bases between. This CDR3 has 16 amino acids. Here the CDR3 reads CASSVLATYGTDTQYF. CDR3 nucleotides: TGTGCCAGCAGCGTCCTAGCAACGTACGGGACAGATACGCAGTATTTT. The full variable domain, completed using reference TRBV9 and TRBJ2-3, is DSGVTQTPKHLITATGQRVTLRCSPRSGDLSVYWYQQSLDQGLQFLIQYYNGEERAKGNILERFSAQQFPDLHSELNLSSLELGDSALYFCASSVLATYGTDTQYFGPGTRLTVL.

The J gene is TRBJ1-2, the V gene TRBV19; a weak D match, TRBD1 (6 bases). CDR3 size: 13 residues. Trimming stripped 4 bases from V and 9 bases from J, with 15 bases between. Germline V CDR1 and CDR2: LNHDA, SQIVND (reference sequence). Written as DNA, the CDR3 is TGTGCCAGTAGTACAACCCAGGGGAAGAGCTACACCTTC. Translated: CASSTTQGKSYTF.